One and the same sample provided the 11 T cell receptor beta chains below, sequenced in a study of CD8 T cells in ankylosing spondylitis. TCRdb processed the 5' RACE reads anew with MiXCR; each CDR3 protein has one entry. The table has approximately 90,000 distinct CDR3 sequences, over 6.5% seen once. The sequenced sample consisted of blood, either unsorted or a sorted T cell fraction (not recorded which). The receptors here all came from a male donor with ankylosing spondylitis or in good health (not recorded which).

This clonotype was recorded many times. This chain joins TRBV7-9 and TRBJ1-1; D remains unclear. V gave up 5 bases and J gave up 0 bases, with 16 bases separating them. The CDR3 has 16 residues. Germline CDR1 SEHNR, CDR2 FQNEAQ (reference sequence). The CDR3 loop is CASSTEGSGVNTEAFF. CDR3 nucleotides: TGTGCCAGCAGCACAGAAGGCTCTGGAGTGAACACTGAAGCTTTCTTT.

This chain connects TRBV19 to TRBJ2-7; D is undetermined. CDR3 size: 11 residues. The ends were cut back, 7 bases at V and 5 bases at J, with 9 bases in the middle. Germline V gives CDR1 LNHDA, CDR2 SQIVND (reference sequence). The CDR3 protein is CASTNYDEQYF. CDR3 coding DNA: TGTGCCAGTACCAACTACGACGAGCAGTACTTC.

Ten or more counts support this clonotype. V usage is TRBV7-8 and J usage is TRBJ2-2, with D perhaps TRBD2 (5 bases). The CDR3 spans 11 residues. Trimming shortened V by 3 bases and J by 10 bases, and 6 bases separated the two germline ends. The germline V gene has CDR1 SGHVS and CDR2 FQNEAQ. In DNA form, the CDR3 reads TGTGCCAGCAGCTTCGGGAAGGAGCTGTTTTTT. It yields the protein CASSFGKELFF.

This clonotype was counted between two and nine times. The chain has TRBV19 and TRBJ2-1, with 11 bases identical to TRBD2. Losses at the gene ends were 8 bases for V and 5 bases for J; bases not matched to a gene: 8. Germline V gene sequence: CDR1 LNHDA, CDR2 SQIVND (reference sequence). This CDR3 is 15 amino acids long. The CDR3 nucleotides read TGTGCCAGTGCCAGATTAGCGGGGGGGAACAATGAGCAGTTCTTC. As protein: CASARLAGGNNEQFF.

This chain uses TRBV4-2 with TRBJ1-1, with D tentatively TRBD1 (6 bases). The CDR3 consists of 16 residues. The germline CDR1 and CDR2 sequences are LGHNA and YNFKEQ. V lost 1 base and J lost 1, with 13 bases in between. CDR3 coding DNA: TGTGCCAGCAGCCAAGGCCCCTCAGGGGCGAACACTGAAGCTTTCTTT. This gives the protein CASSQGPSGANTEAFF.

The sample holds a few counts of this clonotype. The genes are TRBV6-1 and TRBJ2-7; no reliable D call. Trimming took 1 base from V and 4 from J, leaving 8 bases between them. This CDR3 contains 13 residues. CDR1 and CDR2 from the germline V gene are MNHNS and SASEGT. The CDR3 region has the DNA TGTGCCAGCAGTGAAGACGAGCTATACGAGCAGTACTTC. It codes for CASSEDELYEQYF.

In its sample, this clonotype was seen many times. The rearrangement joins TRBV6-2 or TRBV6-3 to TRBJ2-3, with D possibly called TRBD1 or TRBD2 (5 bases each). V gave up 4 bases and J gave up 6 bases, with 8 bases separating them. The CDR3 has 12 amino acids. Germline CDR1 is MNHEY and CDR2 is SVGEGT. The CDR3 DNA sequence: TGTGCCAGCAGTTTGGGGGTGGATACGCAGTATTTT. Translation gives CASSLGVDTQYF.

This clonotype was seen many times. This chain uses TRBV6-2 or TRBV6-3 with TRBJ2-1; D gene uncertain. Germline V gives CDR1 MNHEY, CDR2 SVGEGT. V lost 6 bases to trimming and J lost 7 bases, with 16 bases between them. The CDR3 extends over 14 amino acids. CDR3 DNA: TGTGCCAGCAGCCCGGACGGAATTATGAATGAGCAGTTCTTC. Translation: CASSPDGIMNEQFF.

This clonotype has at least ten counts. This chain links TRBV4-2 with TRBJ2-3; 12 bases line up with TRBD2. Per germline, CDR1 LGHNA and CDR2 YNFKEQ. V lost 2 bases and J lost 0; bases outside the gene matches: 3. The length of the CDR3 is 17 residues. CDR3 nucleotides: TGTGCCAGCAGCCAACGAGGGACTAGCGGGAGCACAGATACGCAGTATTTT. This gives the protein CASSQRGTSGSTDTQYF.

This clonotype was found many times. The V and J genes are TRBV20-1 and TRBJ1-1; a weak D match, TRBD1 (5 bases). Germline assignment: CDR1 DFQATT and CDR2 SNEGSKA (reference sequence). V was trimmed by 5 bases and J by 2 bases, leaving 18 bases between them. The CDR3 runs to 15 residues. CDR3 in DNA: TGCAGTGCTTTGGACACGGCTTCATTTAACACTGAAGCTTTCTTT. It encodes CSALDTASFNTEAFF.

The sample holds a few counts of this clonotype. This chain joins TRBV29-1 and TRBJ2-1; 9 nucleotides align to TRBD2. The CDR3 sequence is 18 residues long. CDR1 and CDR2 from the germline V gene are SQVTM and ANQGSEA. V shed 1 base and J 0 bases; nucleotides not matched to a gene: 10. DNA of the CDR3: TGCAGCGTTGAAGTGTTCGGGCGGGAGGGGAGCTCCTACAATGAGCAGTTCTTC. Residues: CSVEVFGREGSSYNEQFF.